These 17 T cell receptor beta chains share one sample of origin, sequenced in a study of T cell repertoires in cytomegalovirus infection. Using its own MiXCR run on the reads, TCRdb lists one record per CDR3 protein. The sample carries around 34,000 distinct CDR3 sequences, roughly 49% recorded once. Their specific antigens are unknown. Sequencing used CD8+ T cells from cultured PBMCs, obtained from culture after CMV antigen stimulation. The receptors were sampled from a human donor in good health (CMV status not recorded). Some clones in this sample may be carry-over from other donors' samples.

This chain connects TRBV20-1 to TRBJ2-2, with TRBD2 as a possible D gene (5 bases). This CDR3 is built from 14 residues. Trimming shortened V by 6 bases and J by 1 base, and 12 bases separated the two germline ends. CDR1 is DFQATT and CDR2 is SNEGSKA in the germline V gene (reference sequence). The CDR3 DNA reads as TGCAGTGCGGCCGGGATTGAGAACACCGGGGAGCTGTTTTTT. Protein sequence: CSAAGIENTGELFF.

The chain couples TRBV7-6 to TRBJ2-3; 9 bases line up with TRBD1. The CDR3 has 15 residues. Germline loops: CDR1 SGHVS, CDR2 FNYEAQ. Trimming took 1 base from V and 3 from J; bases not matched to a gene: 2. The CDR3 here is CASSLDDRGTDTQYF. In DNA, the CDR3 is TGTGCCAGCAGCTTAGACGACAGGGGGACAGATACGCAGTATTTT.

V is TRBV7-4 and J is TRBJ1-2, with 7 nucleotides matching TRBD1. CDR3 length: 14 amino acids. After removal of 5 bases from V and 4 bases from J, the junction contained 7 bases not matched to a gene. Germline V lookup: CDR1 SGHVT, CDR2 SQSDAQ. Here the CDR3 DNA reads TGTGCCAGCAGCAAGCCGGACAGGATCTATGGCTACACCTTC. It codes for CASSKPDRIYGYTF.

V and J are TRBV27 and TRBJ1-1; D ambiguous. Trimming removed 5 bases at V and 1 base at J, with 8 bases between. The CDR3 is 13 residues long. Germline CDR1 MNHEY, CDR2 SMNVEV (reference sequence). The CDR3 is CASSLGKNTEAFF. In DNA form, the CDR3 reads TGTGCCAGCAGTCTAGGGAAGAACACTGAAGCTTTCTTT.

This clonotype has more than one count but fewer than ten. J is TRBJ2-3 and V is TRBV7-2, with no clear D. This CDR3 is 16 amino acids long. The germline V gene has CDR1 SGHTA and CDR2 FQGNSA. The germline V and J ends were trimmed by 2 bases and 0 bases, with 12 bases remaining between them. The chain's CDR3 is CASSLPVRRSTDTQYF. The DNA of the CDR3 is TGTGCCAGCAGCTTACCAGTAAGGAGAAGCACAGATACGCAGTATTTT.

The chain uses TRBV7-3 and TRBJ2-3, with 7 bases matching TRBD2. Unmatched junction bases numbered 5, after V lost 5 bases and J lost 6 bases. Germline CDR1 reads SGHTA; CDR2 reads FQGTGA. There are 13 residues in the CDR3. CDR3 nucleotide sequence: TGTGCCAGCAGCGCGACTAGCTTCGATACGCAGTATTTT. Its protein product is CASSATSFDTQYF.

The chain's CDR3 is CASSPRQGSMNTEAFF. CDR3 sequence (DNA): TGTGCCAGCAGCCCGAGACAGGGAAGCATGAACACTGAAGCTTTCTTT. The chain combines TRBV7-9 with TRBJ1-1; TRBD1 aligns across 7 bases. Germline CDR1 reads SEHNR; CDR2 reads FQNEAQ (reference sequence). CDR3 length equals 16 residues. V shed 5 bases and J 0 bases; nucleotides not matched to a gene: 9. The full variable domain, with the rest looked up from reference TRBV7-9 and TRBJ1-1, is DTGVSQNPRHKITKRGQNVTFRCDPISEHNRLYWYRQTLGQGPEFLTYFQNEAQLEKSRLLSDRFSAERPKGSFSTLEIQRTEQGDSAMYLCASSPRQGSMNTEAFFGQGTRLTVV.

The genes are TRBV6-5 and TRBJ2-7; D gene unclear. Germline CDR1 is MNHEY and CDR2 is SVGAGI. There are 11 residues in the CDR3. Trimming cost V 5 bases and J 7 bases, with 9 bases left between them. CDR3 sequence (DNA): TGTGCCAGCAGTCATCTCCTTGAGCAGTACTTC. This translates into CASSHLLEQYF.

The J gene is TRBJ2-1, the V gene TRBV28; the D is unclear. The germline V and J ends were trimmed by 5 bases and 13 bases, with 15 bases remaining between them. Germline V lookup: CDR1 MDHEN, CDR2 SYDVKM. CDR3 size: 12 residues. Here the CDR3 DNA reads TGTGCCAGCAGTCCCGGATGGCAACCTCAGTTCTTC. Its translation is CASSPGWQPQFF.

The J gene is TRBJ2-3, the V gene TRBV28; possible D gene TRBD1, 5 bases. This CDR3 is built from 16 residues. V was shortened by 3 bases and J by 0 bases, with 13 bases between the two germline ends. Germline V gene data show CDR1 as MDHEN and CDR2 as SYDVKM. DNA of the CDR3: TGTGCCAGCAGTTTCCGTCAGGGCCTCAGCACAGATACGCAGTATTTT. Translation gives CASSFRQGLSTDTQYF.

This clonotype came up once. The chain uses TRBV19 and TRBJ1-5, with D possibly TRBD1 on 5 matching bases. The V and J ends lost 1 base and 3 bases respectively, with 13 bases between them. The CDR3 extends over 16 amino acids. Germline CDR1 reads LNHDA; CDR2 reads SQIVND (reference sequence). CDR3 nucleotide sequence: TGTGCCAGTAGTATAGTTGGCACCAGGGACAATCAGCCCCAGCATTTT. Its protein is CASSIVGTRDNQPQHF.

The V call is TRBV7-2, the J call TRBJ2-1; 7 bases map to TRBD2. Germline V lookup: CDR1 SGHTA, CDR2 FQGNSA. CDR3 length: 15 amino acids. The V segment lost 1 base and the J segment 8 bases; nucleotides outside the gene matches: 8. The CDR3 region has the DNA TGTGCCAGCAGCTTAGACGGGAGCGGGGTATATGAGCAGTTCTTC. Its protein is CASSLDGSGVYEQFF.

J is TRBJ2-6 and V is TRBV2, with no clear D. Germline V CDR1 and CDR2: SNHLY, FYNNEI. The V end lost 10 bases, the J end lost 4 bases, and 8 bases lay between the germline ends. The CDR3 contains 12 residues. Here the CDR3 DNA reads TGTGCCACCTCGACGGGGGCCAACGTCCTGACTTTC. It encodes CATSTGANVLTF. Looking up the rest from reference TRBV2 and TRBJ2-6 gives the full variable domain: EPEVTQTPSHQVTQMGQEVILRCVPISNHLYFYWYRQILGQKVEFLVSFYNNEISEKSEIFDDQFSVERPDGSNFTLKIRSTKLEDSAMYFCATSTGANVLTFGAGSRLTVL.

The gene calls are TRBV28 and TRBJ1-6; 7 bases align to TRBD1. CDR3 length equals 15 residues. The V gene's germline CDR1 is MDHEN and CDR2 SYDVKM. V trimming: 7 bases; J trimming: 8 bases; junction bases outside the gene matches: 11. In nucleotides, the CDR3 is TGTGCCAGCACCCGAGGCGGGACAGTGTATTCACCCCTCCACTTT. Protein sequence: CASTRGGTVYSPLHF.

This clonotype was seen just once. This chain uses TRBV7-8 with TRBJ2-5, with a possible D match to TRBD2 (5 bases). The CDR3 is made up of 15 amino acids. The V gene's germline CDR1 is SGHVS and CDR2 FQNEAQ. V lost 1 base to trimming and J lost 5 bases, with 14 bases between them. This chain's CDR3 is CASSLVGRVPETQYF. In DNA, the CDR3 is TGTGCCAGCAGCTTAGTAGGGAGAGTTCCGGAGACCCAGTACTTC.

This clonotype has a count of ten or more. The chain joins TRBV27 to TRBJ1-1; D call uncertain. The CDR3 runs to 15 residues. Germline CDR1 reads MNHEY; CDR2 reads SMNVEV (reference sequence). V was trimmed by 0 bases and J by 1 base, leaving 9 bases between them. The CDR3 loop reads CASSLSVSKNTEAFF. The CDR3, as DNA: TGTGCCAGCAGTTTATCGGTCAGCAAGAACACTGAAGCTTTCTTT.

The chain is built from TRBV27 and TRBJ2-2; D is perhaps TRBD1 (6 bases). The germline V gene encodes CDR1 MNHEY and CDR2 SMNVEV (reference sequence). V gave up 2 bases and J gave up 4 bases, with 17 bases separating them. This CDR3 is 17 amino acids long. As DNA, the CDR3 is TGTGCCAGCAGTTTAAGGAATCGGGCAGGGGCCACCGGGGAGCTGTTTTTT. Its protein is CASSLRNRAGATGELFF.